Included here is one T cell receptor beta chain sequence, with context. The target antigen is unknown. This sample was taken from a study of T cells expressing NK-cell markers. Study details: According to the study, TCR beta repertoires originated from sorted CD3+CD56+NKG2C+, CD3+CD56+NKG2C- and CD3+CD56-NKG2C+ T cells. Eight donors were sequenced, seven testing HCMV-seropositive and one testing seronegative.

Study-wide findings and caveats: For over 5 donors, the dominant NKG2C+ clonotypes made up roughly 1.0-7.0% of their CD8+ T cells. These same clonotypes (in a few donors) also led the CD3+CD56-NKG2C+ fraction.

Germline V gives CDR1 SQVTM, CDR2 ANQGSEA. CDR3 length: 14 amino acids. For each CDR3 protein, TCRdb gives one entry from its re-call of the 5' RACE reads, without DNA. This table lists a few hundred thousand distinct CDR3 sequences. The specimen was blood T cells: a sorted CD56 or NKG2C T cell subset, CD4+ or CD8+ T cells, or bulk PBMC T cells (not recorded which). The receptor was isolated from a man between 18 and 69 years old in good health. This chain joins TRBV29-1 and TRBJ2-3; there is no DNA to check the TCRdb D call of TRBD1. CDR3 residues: CSVEPPGLTDTQYF.